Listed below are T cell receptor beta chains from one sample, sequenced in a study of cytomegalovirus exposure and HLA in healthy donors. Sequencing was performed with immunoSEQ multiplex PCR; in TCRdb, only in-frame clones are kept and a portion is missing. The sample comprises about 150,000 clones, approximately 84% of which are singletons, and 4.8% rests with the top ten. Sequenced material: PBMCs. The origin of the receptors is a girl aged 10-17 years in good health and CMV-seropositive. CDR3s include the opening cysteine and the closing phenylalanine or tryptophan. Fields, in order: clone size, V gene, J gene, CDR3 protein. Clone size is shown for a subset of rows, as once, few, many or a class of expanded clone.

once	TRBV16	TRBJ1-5	CASSQTRNSNQPQHF
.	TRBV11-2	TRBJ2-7	CASSLYGGSSYEQYF
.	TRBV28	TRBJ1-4	CASSSGAFATNEKLFF
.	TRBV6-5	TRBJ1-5	CASTLEGNQPQHF
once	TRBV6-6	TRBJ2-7	CASSYSGVEQYF
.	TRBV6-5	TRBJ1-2	CASSYRGRSGYTF
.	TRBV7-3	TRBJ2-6	CASSLRTFLGAGANVLTF
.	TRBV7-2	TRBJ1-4	CASSPLLSEKLFF
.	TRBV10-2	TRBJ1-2	CASGQGFGYTF
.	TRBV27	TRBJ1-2	CASSFRGGNYGYTF
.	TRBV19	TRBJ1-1	CASSSPGTGRPEAFF
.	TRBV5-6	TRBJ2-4	CASSLSPGGQNIQYF
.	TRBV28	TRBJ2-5	CASSLESGGDETQYF
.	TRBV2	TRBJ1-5	CASSGGGQQPQHF
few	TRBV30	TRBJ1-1	CAWSVRGQGNTEAFF
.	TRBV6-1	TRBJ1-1	CASSDRGLEAFF
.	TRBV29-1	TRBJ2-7	CSVKATGSEQYF
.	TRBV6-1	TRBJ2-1	CASSGWPRVPNEQFF
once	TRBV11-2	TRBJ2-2	CASSSIRGRAGELFF
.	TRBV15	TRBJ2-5	CATSRARLADGETQYF
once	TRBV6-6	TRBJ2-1	CASSYGGRENEQFF
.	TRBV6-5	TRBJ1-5	CASSYQGATSQPQHF
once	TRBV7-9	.	CASSLAQDYEQYF
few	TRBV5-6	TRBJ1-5	CASSLWVEENQPQHF
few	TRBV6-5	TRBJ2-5	CASSRGYGRGETQYF
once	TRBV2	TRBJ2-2	CASSETSGGARFSGELFF